This TCR beta chain was recovered during a study of blood T cell repertoires in COVID-19 (dated by TCRdb to the early 2020s). Background on the whole study: Samples from collaborators originated in the United States, Italy and Spain and spanned both the acute and convalescent phases of COVID-19. The prospective study material was composed of cDNA or gDNA derived from T cells, B-cell-depleted T cells, or PBMCs. Deeply sampled blood TCRbeta repertoires from subjects exposed to, actively infected with, or recovered from COVID-19 were included in the dataset. The repertoires were released in a freely available public database meant as a resource for research on the immune response to SARS-CoV-2. The samples were drawn from two sources: the first 160 participants of the ongoing ImmuneRACE study, and 1,200 or so subjects contributed by 6 global collaborators. Sample metadata almost always included a de-identified subject ID, COVID-19 status, age in years and sex. Where HLA class I and class II types were available, the types were taken from metadata supplied by the sample provider, not from assay-based typing. Broader findings and caveats from the paper: The quantity of clinical and demographic metadata differed by source and by participant and was supplied without curation.

The collaborating institutions used their own protocols to collect whole blood in K2EDTA tubes. For TCRbeta analysis, collaborators shipped samples in one of three forms: frozen whole blood, isolated PBMCs, or DNA extracted from either of those sample types. Here V drops 2 bases and J drops 8 bases, and the junction holds 5 bases not matched to any gene. As encoded in the germline V gene (reference sequence), CDR1 is GTSNPN while CDR2 is SVGIG. The CDR3, cysteine through phenylalanine, is 14 amino acids long. Here the CDR3 DNA is all that survives: 42 bases in frame from base 1. TCRbeta CDR3 regions were amplified from genomic DNA using the immunoSEQ Assay, a bias-controlled multiplex PCR. The authors' pipeline ran thus. Within the assay, amplification of reference gene primers was used to estimate how many nucleated cells each sample contained. To quantify the absolute abundance of each unique TCRbeta CDR3 rearrangement, sequence reads were collapsed and filtered. For each sample, productive Simpson clonality was calculated by taking the square root of Simpson's diversity index across productive rearrangements. Drawn from immuneACCESS, this table holds only the in-frame rearrangements with V and J called that TCRdb kept. Clones are partly lost; checked studies trace under half to an unresolved V gene and leave the rest unexplained. Clone size and V and J calls were adopted from that table, with D and trimming inferred from the DNA. For this sample there are around 260,000 clones; approximately 85% appear just once. The ten largest make up approximately 0.7% of the sample.

On this clone: The antigen it binds to is not known. Base quality data are lacking; no much larger clone is found one base away.

The sequenced material came from peripheral blood. The chain is encoded by TRBV30 joined to TRBJ1-6, and 8 bases in between align with TRBD1. This sequence originates from a human donor in a cohort sampled during active COVID-19. The nucleotides are TGTGCCTGGAGTTTAGGACAGGGAGATTCACCCCTCCACTTT. Its translation reads: CAWSLGQGDSPLHF.